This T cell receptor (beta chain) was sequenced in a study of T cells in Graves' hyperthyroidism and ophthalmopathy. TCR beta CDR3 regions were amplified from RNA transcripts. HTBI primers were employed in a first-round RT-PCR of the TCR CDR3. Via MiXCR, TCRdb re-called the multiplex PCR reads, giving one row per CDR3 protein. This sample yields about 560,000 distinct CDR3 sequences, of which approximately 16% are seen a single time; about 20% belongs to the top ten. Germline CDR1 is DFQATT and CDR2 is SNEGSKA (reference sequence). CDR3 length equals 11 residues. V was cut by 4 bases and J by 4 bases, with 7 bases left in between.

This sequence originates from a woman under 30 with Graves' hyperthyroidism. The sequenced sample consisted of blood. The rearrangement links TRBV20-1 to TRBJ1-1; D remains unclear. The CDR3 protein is CSATRGTEAFF. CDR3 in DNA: TGCAGTGCTACCCGAGGCACTGAAGCTTTCTTT.